Sequencing of this T cell receptor beta chain was carried out in a study of cytomegalovirus exposure and HLA in healthy donors. PCR used 60 Vbeta primers and 13 Jbeta primers. Sequencing used immunoSEQ multiplex PCR; TCRdb keeps in-frame clones, though not all of them. The sample contains approximately 190,000 clones, 87% of which appear only once. On this clone: What it recognizes is unknown.

Points from the study as a whole: For cytomegalovirus status, the classifier reportedly gave diagnoses with high specificity and sensitivity. Common viral pathogens (according to a later analysis) appeared linked to several of the most significant clusters. The authors considered a cluster of highly shared sequence variants likely to be a sequencing artifact. Reports state that TCR beta sequences accurately predicted most subjects' HLA-A and HLA-B alleles.

CDR3 length equals 14 residues. CDR1 is SGHDN, CDR2 FVKESK, per germline. The V end lost 1 base, the J end lost 4 bases, and 10 bases lay between the germline ends. The clonotype comes from a boy between 2 and 10 years old in good health and CMV-seronegative. V usage is TRBV14 and J usage is TRBJ1-1; D possibly corresponds to TRBD1 (6 bases). The sequencing input was PBMCs. The CDR3 DNA is TGTGCCAGCAGCCAAGTGGTAGGGGGCACTGAAGCTTTCTTT. As protein: CASSQVVGGTEAFF.